This passage covers 25 T cell receptor beta chains from one sample sequenced in a study of blood T cells in healthy people across ages. Combining a sample-barcoded 5' primer with a J-beta primer mix, a second PCR ran for about 7 to 12 cycles. TCRdb reprocessed the 5' RACE reads via MiXCR and lists one record per CDR3 protein. The sample yields just over 1 million distinct CDR3 sequences, 40% to 50% seen once. The sequencing sample was made of blood. The receptors originated from a woman aged 55-69 years in good health.

The rearrangement uses TRBV7-9 and TRBJ2-4; 10 bases are shared with TRBD1. The germline gives CDR1 SEHNR, CDR2 FQNEAQ (reference sequence). Unmatched junction bases numbered 6, after V lost 4 bases and J lost 0 bases. The CDR3 loop spans 17 amino acids. The CDR3 DNA reads TGTGCCAGCAGCTGGGACAGGGGAGGGATAGCCAAAAACATTCAGTACTTC. It is translated as CASSWDRGGIAKNIQYF.

The rearrangement uses TRBV28 and TRBJ2-1, with 14 bases matching TRBD2. The germline CDR1 and CDR2 sequences are MDHEN and SYDVKM. The CDR3 is 16 residues long. The J segment lost 8 bases and the V segment lost 5 bases, leaving 8 bases of the junction unmatched. CDR3 sequence: CASSPGTSGRVDEQFF. The CDR3 region has the DNA TGTGCCAGCAGTCCAGGGACTAGCGGGAGAGTCGATGAGCAGTTCTTC.

The rearrangement joins TRBV4-2 to TRBJ2-1; perhaps D is TRBD1 or TRBD2 (6 bases each). This CDR3 comprises 16 residues. V lost 6 bases to trimming and J lost 4 bases, with 19 bases between them. Germline values: CDR1 LGHNA, CDR2 YNFKEQ. In nucleotides, the CDR3 is TGTGCCAGCAGGCTTATGCCGGGGGCGGATTACAATGAGCAGTTCTTC. Encoded protein: CASRLMPGADYNEQFF.

This clonotype has just a few counts. The chain recombines TRBV5-6 with TRBJ2-7; the D gene is possibly TRBD2 (5 bases). V was shortened by 0 bases and J by 4 bases, with 14 bases between the two germline ends. The germline V gene has CDR1 SGHDT and CDR2 YYEEEE. The CDR3 covers 15 residues. CDR3 region: CASSLGLPSDYEQYF. In nucleotides, the CDR3 is TGTGCCAGCAGCTTGGGACTACCGAGCGATTACGAGCAGTACTTC.

This clonotype was found a few times. The chain is built from TRBV20-1 and TRBJ2-7; TRBD2 matches 7 bases. This CDR3 spans 14 amino acids. Per germline, CDR1 DFQATT and CDR2 SNEGSKA (reference sequence). After removal of 3 bases from V and 4 bases from J, the junction contained 9 bases not matched to a gene. Here the CDR3 reads CSASRAGSTYEQYF. The CDR3 region has the DNA TGCAGTGCTAGCCGAGCGGGATCAACGTACGAGCAGTACTTC.

This clonotype appeared a few times. The chain couples TRBV24-1 to TRBJ2-1; D gene ambiguous. Per germline, CDR1 KGHDR and CDR2 SFDVKD. Trimming took off 4 bases at V and 1 base at J, with 13 bases between the two ends. The CDR3 is 16 amino acids. CDR3 DNA: TGTGCCACCAGTGACCCCGAGACTCCTTCCTACAATGAGCAGTTCTTC. It yields the protein CATSDPETPSYNEQFF.

The chain recombines TRBV27 with TRBJ1-2; 12 bases line up with TRBD1. After removal of 0 bases from V and 7 bases from J, the junction contained 6 bases not matched to a gene. There are 16 residues in the CDR3. Germline V gene sequence: CDR1 MNHEY, CDR2 SMNVEV (reference sequence). Here the CDR3 reads CASSLSKGTGGTGYTF. CDR3 coding DNA: TGTGCCAGCAGTTTATCGAAGGGGACAGGGGGCACTGGCTACACCTTC.

This clonotype was seen only a few times. The rearrangement links TRBV27 to TRBJ2-7, with no clear D. V was cut by 7 bases and J by 6 bases, with 16 bases left in between. The CDR3 spans 13 residues. Germline V gene lookup returns CDR1 MNHEY and CDR2 SMNVEV (reference sequence). Written as DNA, the CDR3 is TGTGCCAGCAATAGGGCAGGCGATGCCGAGCAGTACTTC. Its translation is CASNRAGDAEQYF.

The rearrangement uses TRBV7-2 and TRBJ2-1; possibly TRBD2 for D (6 bases). V shed 5 bases and J shed 6 bases, with 20 bases lying between them. The CDR3 is 16 amino acids. Germline CDR1 reads SGHTA; CDR2 reads FQGNSA. The CDR3 spells CASSQGTGDRVNEQFF. The CDR3 region has the DNA TGTGCCAGCAGCCAAGGTACGGGAGACCGGGTCAATGAGCAGTTCTTC.

This clonotype was recorded a few times. V and J are TRBV6-5 and TRBJ1-5; D is undetermined. This CDR3 is 15 amino acids long. The V gene lost 5 bases and the J gene lost 0 bases, with 11 bases spanning the gap. Germline assignment: CDR1 MNHEY and CDR2 SVGAGI. CDR3 region: CASSPETNSNQPQHF. The CDR3 DNA reads as TGTGCCAGCAGTCCCGAGACGAATAGCAATCAGCCCCAGCATTTT.

The CDR3 loop reads CASSESGGSPNTEAFF. The CDR3 bases are TGTGCCAGCAGTGAGAGTGGGGGGAGCCCGAACACTGAAGCTTTCTTT. V gene TRBV6-1 combines with J gene TRBJ1-1; possible D gene TRBD1, 5 bases. The CDR3 loop spans 16 amino acids. V was cut by 3 bases and J by 1 base, with 15 bases left in between. Germline V lookup: CDR1 MNHNS, CDR2 SASEGT.

The J gene is TRBJ2-3, the V gene TRBV4-1; perhaps TRBD2 as D (5 bases). The CDR3 is 13 residues long. Trimming stripped 4 bases from V and 8 bases from J, with 13 bases between. The germline V gene encodes CDR1 MGHRA and CDR2 YSYEKL. This chain's CDR3 is CASSPRLEVTQYF. The CDR3 DNA reads TGCGCCAGCAGCCCTCGACTGGAGGTTACGCAGTATTTT.

This clonotype has only a few counts. The V and J genes are TRBV7-9 and TRBJ1-4; D uncertain. Germline V lookup: CDR1 SEHNR, CDR2 FQNEAQ (reference sequence). V shed 3 bases and J shed 5 bases, with 4 bases lying between them. This CDR3 comprises 12 residues. CDR3 DNA sequence: TGTGCCAGCAGCTTCCAGAATGAAAAACTGTTTTTT. Its translation is CASSFQNEKLFF.

This clonotype was observed a handful of times. The rearrangement uses TRBV9 and TRBJ2-7; weak D call: TRBD2 (6 bases). CDR1 is SGDLS, CDR2 YYNGEE, per germline. This CDR3 is built from 15 residues. The V end lost 2 bases, the J end lost 7 bases, and 19 bases lay between the germline ends. The CDR3 DNA sequence: TGTGCCAGCAGCGTTGTCCCAACGGGAGCACGGGAGCAGTACTTC. Translating gives CASSVVPTGAREQYF.

This clonotype was detected only a few times. V and J are TRBV4-2 and TRBJ2-7; D unclear. CDR1 and CDR2 from the germline V gene are LGHNA and YNFKEQ. The CDR3 contains 15 residues. V lost 2 bases and J lost 3, with 14 bases in between. The chain's CDR3 is CASSQKMGSDYEQYF. CDR3 nucleotide sequence: TGTGCCAGCAGCCAAAAGATGGGCAGTGACTACGAGCAGTACTTC.

The chain is built from TRBV5-1 and TRBJ1-2; D is perhaps TRBD1 (5 bases). V lost 0 bases and J 6 bases, leaving 15 bases between the germline ends. The CDR3 consists of 15 residues. The germline V gene has CDR1 SGHRS and CDR2 YFSETQ. CDR3 DNA sequence: TGCGCCAGCAGCTTGGCGACAATCGGCAGGGATGGCTACACCTTC. Encoded protein: CASSLATIGRDGYTF.

In this sample, this clonotype turned up many times. CDR3 residues: CASSFSGTSRYNEQFF. DNA of the CDR3: TGTGCCAGCAGCTTTAGCGGGACTAGCAGATACAATGAGCAGTTCTTC. This sequence joins TRBV7-3 and TRBJ2-1; 9 nucleotides align to TRBD2. This CDR3 is 16 amino acids long. V dropped 3 bases and J dropped 4; count of bases not matched to a gene: 7. Germline V gene lookup returns CDR1 SGHTA and CDR2 FQGTGA.

The genes are TRBV6-1 and TRBJ2-6; D call uncertain. Trimming pared 7 bases from V and 4 bases from J, leaving 8 bases between. The CDR3 covers 13 residues. The germline CDR1 and CDR2 sequences are MNHNS and SASEGT. The CDR3 nucleotides read TGTGCCAGCACGGGTTACGGGGCCAACGTCCTGACTTTC. The encoded protein is CASTGYGANVLTF.

In regard to this clonotype: The junction differs from germline at one of its ends, possibly a read error. The V and J genes are TRBV4-1 and TRBJ2-7; 9 nucleotides line up with TRBD2. Per the germline V gene, CDR1 is MGHRA and CDR2 is YSYEKL. This CDR3 has 13 residues. Written as DNA, the CDR3 is TGCGTCAGCAGCCAAGCGGGGGGCTACGAGCAGTACTTC. This translates into CVSSQAGGYEQYF.

This clonotype was seen many times. The rearrangement links TRBV24-1 to TRBJ2-7; the match to TRBD2 covers 9 bases. V lost 1 base, J lost 3 bases, and 0 bases stayed unmatched. The CDR3 sequence is 14 residues long. Germline CDR1 and CDR2: KGHDR and SFDVKD. The DNA of the CDR3 is TGTGCCACCAGTGATTTAGCGGGGGGCTACGAGCAGTACTTC. It codes for CATSDLAGGYEQYF.

Of note for this clonotype: One end of the junction is discordant with germline, which a read error may explain. V is TRBV27 and J is TRBJ1-1; D is unclear. This CDR3 comprises 14 residues. CDR1 and CDR2 from the germline V gene are MNHEY and SMNVEV (reference sequence). Here the CDR3 DNA reads TGTGCCTGCAGTTTATCGGGCCCCTTTACTGAAGCTTTCTTT. Protein sequence: CACSLSGPFTEAFF.

The chain links TRBV20-1 to TRBJ2-7; D possibly corresponds to TRBD2 (6 bases). Trimming took 0 bases from V and 2 from J, leaving 8 bases between them. The CDR3 extends over 13 amino acids. Per germline, CDR1 DFQATT and CDR2 SNEGSKA (reference sequence). Here the CDR3 reads CSARDGSPYEQYF. The DNA of the CDR3 is TGCAGTGCTAGAGACGGGAGTCCCTACGAGCAGTACTTC.

This clonotype was counted a few times. The chain employs TRBV29-1 and TRBJ1-2, with a possible D match to TRBD1 (5 bases). This CDR3 has 14 amino acids. Germline values: CDR1 SQVTM, CDR2 ANQGSEA. V was shortened by 0 bases and J by 4 bases, with 12 bases between the two germline ends. The CDR3 is CSVEEQDGSYGYTF. In nucleotides, the CDR3 is TGCAGCGTTGAAGAACAGGACGGATCCTATGGCTACACCTTC.

This clonotype was seen more than once but under ten times. V gene TRBV25-1 combines with J gene TRBJ2-5; D is unclear. The J call is uncertain, as TRBJ2-7 better fits the DNA end. Germline V gene lookup returns CDR1 MGHDK and CDR2 SYGVNS. The CDR3 loop spans 15 amino acids. DNA of the CDR3: TGTGCCAGCAGTGAATCGGGTCGGGTGGGCTACGAGCAGTACTTC. It is translated as CASSESGRVGYEQYF.

This clonotype was detected once. This chain links TRBV12-3 or TRBV12-4 with TRBJ2-1; unclear D gene. The CDR3 is made up of 14 amino acids. The ends were cut back, 7 bases at V and 8 bases at J, with 18 bases in the middle. CDR3 sequence reads: CASNEDPTSHEQFF. The DNA for the CDR3 is TGTGCCAGCAACGAGGACCCCACCAGCCATGAGCAGTTCTTC.